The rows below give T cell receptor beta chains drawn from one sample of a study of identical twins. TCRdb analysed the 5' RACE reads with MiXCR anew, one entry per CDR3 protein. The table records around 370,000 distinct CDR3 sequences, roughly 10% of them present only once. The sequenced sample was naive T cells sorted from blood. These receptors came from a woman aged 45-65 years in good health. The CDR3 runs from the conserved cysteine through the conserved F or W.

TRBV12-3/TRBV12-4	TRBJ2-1	CASSSLDLSYNEQFF
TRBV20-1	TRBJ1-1	CSARDFGGNTEAFF
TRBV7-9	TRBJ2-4	CASSFSQGGDIQYF
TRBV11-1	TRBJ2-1	CASTQVRGTRLRDEQFF
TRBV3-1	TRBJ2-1	CASSHARGVTNNEQFF
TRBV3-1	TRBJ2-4	CASSHDRRLAKNIQYF
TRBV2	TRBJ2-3	CASSEPAGELNTQYF
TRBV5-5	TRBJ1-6	CASSSVTYSPLHF
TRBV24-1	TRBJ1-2	CATSSPLDGYTF
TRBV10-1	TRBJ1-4	CASSEGTGLLFF
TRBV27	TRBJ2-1	CASSLSGVGFNEQFF
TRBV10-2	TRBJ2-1	CASSEARGYRNEQFF
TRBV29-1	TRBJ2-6	CSVGGSDSGANVLTF
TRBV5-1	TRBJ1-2	CASSLGTLEGYGYTF
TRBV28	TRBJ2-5	CASSPKAGLTRETQYF
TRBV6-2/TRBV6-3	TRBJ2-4	CASRSGRGNIQYF
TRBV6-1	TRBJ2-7	CASSVFEGAEQYF
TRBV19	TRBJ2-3	CASSTGEKDTQYF